The sequence of this T cell receptor (beta chain) was determined in a study of pediatric ulcerative colitis. Overall study findings and caveats: Some T cells in rectal biopsies may come from blood, especially with overt colitis. No controls had the two rectal clonotypes shared by ulcerative colitis patients. Two patients had blood samples with substantially reduced template counts. Clonal expansions reduced rectal repertoire diversity in acute severe colitis.

This clone has more than one count but fewer than ten. Its antigen is unknown. Profiled with immunoSEQ multiplex PCR; TCRdb holds only in-frame clones, not every one. Of more than 35,000 clones listed, around 73% were seen once; the top ten hold approximately 0.74%. One to two pinch biopsies were taken from the rectum during colonoscopy. CDR3 length equals 16 residues. Losses at the gene ends were 2 bases for V and 5 bases for J; bases not matched to a gene: 14. Germline V gene lookup returns CDR1 GTSNPN and CDR2 SVGIG (reference sequence). The sequencing sample was made of gut tissue. This TCR was sampled from a boy under 18 with moderate ulcerative colitis. The V call is TRBV30, the J call TRBJ1-2; 7 bases are shared with TRBD1. In DNA form, the CDR3 reads TGTGCCTGGAGTCGGGGACAGCTCCTGCTAGGGTATGGCTACACCTTC. This encodes CAWSRGQLLLGYGYTF.